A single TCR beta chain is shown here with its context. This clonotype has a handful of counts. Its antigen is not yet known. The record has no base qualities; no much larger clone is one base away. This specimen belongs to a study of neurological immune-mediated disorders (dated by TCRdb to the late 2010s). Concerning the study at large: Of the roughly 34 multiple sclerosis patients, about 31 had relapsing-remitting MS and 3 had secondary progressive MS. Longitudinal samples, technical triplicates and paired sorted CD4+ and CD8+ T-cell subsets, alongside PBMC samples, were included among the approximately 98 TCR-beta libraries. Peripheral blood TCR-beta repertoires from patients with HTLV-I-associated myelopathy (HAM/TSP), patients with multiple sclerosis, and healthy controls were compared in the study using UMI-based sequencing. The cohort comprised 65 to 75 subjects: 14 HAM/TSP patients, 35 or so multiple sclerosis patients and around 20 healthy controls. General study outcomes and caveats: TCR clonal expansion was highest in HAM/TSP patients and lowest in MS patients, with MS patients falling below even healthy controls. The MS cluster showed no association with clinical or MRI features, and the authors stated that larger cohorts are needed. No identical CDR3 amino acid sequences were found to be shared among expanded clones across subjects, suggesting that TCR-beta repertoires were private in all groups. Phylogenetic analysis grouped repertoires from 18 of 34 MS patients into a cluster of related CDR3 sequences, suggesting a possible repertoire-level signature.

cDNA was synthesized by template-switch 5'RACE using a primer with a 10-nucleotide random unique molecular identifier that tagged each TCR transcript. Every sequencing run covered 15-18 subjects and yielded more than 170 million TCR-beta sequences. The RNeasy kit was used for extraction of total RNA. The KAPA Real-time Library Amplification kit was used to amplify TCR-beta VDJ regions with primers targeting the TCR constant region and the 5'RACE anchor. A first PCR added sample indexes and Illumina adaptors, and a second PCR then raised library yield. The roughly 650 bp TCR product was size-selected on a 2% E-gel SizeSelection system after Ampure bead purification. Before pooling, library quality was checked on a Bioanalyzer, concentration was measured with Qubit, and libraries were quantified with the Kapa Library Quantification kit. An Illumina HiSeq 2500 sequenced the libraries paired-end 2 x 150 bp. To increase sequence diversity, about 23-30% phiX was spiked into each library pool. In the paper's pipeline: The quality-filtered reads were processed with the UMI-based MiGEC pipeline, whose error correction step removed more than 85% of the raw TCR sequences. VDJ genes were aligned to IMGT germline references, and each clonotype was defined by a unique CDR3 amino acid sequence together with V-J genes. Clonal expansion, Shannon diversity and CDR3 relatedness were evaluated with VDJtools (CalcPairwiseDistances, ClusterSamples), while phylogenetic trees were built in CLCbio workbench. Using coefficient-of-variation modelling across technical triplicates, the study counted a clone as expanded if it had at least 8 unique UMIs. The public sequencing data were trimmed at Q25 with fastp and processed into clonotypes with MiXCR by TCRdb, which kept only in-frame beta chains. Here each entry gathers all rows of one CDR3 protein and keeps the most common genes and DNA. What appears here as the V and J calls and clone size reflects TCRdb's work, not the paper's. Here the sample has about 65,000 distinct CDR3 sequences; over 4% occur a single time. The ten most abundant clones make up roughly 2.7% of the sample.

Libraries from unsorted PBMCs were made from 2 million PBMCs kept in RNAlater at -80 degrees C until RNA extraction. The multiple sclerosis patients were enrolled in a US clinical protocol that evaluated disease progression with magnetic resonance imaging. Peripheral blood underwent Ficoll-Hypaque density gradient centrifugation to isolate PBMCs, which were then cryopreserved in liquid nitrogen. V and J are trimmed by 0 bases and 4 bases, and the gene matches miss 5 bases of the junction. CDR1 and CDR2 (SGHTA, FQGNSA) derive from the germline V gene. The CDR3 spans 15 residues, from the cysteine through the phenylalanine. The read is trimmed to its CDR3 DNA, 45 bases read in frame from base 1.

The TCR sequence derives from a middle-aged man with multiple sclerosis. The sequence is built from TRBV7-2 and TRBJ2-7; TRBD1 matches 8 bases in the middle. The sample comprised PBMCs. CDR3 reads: CASSLAGQAVYEQYF. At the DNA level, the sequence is TGTGCCAGCAGCTTAGCGGGACAGGCCGTTTACGAGCAGTACTTC.